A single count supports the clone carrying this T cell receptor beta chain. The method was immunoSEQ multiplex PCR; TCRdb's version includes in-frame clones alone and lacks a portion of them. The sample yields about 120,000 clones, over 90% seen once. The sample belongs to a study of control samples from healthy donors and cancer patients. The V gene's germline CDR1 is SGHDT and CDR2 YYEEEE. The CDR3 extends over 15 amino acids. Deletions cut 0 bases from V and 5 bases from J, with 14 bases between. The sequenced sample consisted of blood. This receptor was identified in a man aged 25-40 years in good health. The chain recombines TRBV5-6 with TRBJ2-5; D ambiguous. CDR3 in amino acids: CASSLGTVQTETQYF. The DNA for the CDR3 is TGTGCCAGCAGCTTGGGAACAGTCCAGACTGAGACCCAGTACTTC.